This T cell receptor (beta chain) was found in a study of type 1 and type 2 diabetes patients. Overall study results and limits: In type 2 diabetes, highly-expanded CD4+ clones took a median about 3.9% of reads.

As regards this clonotype: Its matching antigen is unknown.

Amplification started from genomic DNA. The TCR beta CDR3 region was amplified using 30 forward and 13 reverse primers. TCRdb re-called the multiplex PCR reads with MiXCR, one entry per CDR3 protein. The sample includes 270,000 or so distinct CDR3 sequences, more than 40% of them seen just once. The receptor's source is a man aged 18 to 30 with type 2 diabetes. Sequencing used peripheral blood mononuclear cells (PBMCs).

The CDR3, as DNA: TGTGCCAGCAGTGTTGGACTGGTAAATGGCTACACCTTC. Protein product: CASSVGLVNGYTF. V usage is TRBV6-5 and J usage is TRBJ1-2; D call uncertain. The CDR3 has 13 amino acids. The V end was cut by 5 bases, the J end by 6 bases, with 13 bases between. CDR1 is MNHEY, CDR2 SVGAGI, per germline.